The rows below give T cell receptor beta chains drawn from one sample of a study of blood T cells in healthy people across ages. TCRdb redid the calling of the 5' RACE reads with MiXCR, one entry per CDR3 protein. The table lists 1.5 million to 2 million distinct CDR3 sequences, about 49% of them singletons. The specimen sequenced was blood. The receptor set was obtained from a middle-aged woman in good health. Both conserved end residues are part of each CDR3. D genes are given only for firm matches. Expanded clones get a size class; other rows say once, few or many, or leave the size out.

size	J	V	D	CDR3	DNA
-	TRBJ2-5	TRBV20-1	-	CSARLVGSSETQYF	TGCAGTGCTAGACTTGTGGGCAGTTCGGAGACCCAGTACTTC
-	TRBJ2-4	TRBV27	-	CASPRRDFVPKNIQYF	TGTGCCAGCCCCAGACGGGACTTCGTTCCCAAAAACATTCAGTACTTC
-	TRBJ2-1	TRBV6-5	-	CASSYSVNSRSYNEQFF	TGTGCCAGCAGTTACTCGGTAAACAGCCGCTCCTACAATGAGCAGTTCTTC
-	TRBJ2-1	TRBV28	-	CASSSPQGMAFF	TGTGCCAGCAGTTCACCACAGGGTATGGCGTTCTTC
-	TRBJ2-3	TRBV12-3/TRBV12-4	TRBD1	CASSPPGTGVSTDTQYF	TGTGCCAGCAGTCCGCCCGGGACAGGGGTTAGCACAGATACGCAGTATTTT
-	TRBJ2-6	TRBV9	-	CASSVKGYSGANVLTF	TGTGCCAGCAGCGTAAAGGGCTACTCTGGGGCCAACGTCCTGACTTTC
few	TRBJ2-6	TRBV9	TRBD1	CASSVSRDRPSGANVLTF	TGTGCCAGCAGCGTATCCCGGGACAGACCCTCTGGGGCCAACGTCCTGACTTTC
-	TRBJ2-3	TRBV4-3	-	CASSSARGLPTDTQYF	TGCGCCAGCAGCTCGGCGAGGGGCCTCCCCACAGATACGCAGTATTTT
many	TRBJ1-1	TRBV20-1	-	CRAGIMNTEAFF	TGCAGAGCCGGGATCATGAACACTGAAGCTTTCTTT
-	TRBJ2-7	TRBV20-1	TRBD2	CSASILSGGPGEQYF	TGCAGTGCTAGTATATTAAGCGGGGGGCCGGGCGAGCAGTACTTC
-	TRBJ1-4	TRBV20-1	-	CSARIQGEANEKLFF	TGCAGTGCCCGGATACAGGGAGAGGCTAATGAAAAACTGTTTTTT
-	TRBJ1-2	TRBV4-3	-	CASSQLGYGYTF	TGCGCCAGCAGCCAATTAGGCTATGGCTACACCTTC
-	TRBJ2-3	TRBV9	-	CASSEWTGGGTDTQYF	TGTGCCAGCAGCGAATGGACAGGCGGGGGCACAGATACGCAGTATTTT